This TCR beta chain was documented in a study of monozygotic twins with cystic fibrosis. Study conclusions and caveats: Unrelated CF individuals shared fewer identical clonotypes than monozygotic CF twins. In this small cohort, shared CDR3 numbers showed no association with age, concordance or disease severity. J usage was most co-twin-similar in 8 of 16 pairs, V in 13.

Notes on this clone: Its specificity is unknown.

The data were produced by immunoSEQ multiplex PCR, yet TCRdb's version contains in-frame clones alone and is incomplete. This repertoire shows almost 20,000 clones, about 90% found once; its top ten account for roughly 1.4%. Source material: blood. The TCR comes from a girl aged 2-10 years with cystic fibrosis.

The CDR3 nucleotides are TGTGCCAGCAGTTTTGGGACTAGCGGAAGCAATGAGCAGTTCTTC. It yields the protein CASSFGTSGSNEQFF. This chain connects TRBV28 to TRBJ2-1, with 11 bases matching TRBD2. Per the germline V gene, CDR1 is MDHEN and CDR2 is SYDVKM. The CDR3 runs to 15 residues. J lost 6 bases, V lost 3 bases, and 4 bases had no gene match. The variable domain in full, with the rest retrieved from reference TRBV28 and TRBJ2-1, is DVKVTQSSRYLVKRTGEKVFLECVQDMDHENMFWYRQDPGLGLRLIYFSYDVKMKEKGDIPEGYSVSREKKERFSLILESASTNQTSMYLCASSFGTSGSNEQFFGPGTRLTVL.